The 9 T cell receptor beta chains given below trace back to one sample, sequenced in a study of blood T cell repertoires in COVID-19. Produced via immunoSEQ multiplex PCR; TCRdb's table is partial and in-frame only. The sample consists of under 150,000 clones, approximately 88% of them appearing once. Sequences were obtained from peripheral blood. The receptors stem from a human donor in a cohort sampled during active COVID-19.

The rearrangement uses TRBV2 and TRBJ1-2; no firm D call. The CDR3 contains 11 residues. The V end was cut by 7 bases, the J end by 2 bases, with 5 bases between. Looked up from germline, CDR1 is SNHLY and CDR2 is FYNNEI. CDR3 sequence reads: CASTENYGYTF. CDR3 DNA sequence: TGTGCCAGCACAGAAAACTATGGCTACACCTTC.

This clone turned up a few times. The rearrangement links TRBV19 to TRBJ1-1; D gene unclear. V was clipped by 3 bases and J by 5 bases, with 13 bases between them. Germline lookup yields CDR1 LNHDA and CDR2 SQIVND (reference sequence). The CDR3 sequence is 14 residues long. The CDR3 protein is CASSISPLSTEAFF. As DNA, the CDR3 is TGTGCCAGTAGTATTAGTCCCCTCTCTACTGAAGCTTTCTTT. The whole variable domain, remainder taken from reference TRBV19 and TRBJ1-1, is DGGITQSPKYLFRKEGQNVTLSCEQNLNHDAMYWYRQDPGQGLRLIYYSQIVNDFQKGDIAEGYSVSREKKESFPLTVTSAQKNPTAFYLCASSISPLSTEAFFGQGTRLTVV.

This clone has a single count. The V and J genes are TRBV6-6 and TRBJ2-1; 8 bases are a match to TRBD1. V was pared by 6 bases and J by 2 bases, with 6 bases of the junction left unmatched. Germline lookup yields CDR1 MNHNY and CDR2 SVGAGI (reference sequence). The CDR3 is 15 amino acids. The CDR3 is CASRMQGAPYNEQFF. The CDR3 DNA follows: TGTGCCAGCAGGATGCAGGGGGCCCCCTACAATGAGCAGTTCTTC.

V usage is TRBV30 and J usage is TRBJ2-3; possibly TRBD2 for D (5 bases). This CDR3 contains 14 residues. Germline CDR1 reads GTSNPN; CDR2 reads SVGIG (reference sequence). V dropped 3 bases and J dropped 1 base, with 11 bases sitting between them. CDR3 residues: CAWSRTSRTDTQYF. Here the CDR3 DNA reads TGTGCCTGGAGCAGGACTTCTCGCACAGATACGCAGTATTTT.

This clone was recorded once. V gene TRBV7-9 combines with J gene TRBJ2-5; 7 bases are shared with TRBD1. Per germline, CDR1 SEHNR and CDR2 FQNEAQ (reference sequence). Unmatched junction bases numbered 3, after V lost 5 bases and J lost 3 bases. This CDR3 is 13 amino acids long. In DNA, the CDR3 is TGTGCCAGCAGCGTAACAGGGGAAGAGACCCAGTACTTC. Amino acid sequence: CASSVTGEETQYF.

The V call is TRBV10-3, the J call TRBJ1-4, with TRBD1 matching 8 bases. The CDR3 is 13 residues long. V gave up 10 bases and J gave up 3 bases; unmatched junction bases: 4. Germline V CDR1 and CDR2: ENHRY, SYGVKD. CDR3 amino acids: CATQGAANEKLFF. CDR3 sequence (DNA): TGTGCCACCCAGGGGGCTGCTAATGAAAAACTGTTTTTT.

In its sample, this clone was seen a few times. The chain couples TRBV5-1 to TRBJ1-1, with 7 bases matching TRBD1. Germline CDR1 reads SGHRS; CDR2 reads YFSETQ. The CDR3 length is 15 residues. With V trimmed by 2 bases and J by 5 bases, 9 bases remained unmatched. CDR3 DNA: TGCGCCAGCAGCTTACAGGGGACTGTAACGACTGAAGCTTTCTTT. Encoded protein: CASSLQGTVTTEAFF.

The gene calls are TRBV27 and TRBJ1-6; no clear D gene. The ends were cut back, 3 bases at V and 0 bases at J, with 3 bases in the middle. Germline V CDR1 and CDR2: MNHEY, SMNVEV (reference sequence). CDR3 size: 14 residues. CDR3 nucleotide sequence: TGTGCCAGCAGTTTCGGCTCCTATAATTCACCCCTCCACTTT. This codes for CASSFGSYNSPLHF.

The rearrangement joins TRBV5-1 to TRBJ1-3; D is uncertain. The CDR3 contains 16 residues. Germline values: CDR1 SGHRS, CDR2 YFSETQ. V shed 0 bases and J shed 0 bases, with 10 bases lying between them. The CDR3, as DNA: TGCGCCAGCAGCTTGGCCCCGACACCCTCTGGAAACACCATATATTTT. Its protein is CASSLAPTPSGNTIYF.